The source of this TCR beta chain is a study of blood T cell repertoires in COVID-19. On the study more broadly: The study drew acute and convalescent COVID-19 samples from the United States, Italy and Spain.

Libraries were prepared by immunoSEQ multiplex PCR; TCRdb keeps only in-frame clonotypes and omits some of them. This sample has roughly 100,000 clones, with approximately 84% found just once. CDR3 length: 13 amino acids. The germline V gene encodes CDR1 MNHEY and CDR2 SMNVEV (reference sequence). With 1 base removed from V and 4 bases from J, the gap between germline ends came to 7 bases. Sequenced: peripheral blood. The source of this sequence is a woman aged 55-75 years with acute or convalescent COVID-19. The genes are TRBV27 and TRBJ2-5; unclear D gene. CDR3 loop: CASSLLAAETQYF. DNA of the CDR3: TGTGCCAGCAGTTTATTAGCAGCAGAGACCCAGTACTTC.